The 15 T cell receptor beta chains in this list originate from one sample, sequenced in a study of blood T cell repertoires in COVID-19. Clones were read by immunoSEQ multiplex PCR, and TCRdb kept only the in-frame ones, dropping some. The sample has tens of thousands of clones; 75% to 90% are singletons. Sequencing input: peripheral blood. The receptors come from a human donor with acute or convalescent COVID-19. The donor label of this sample is uncertain.

The rearrangement uses TRBV4-3 and TRBJ2-3; 7 bases align to TRBD2. V lost 2 bases, J lost 3 bases, and 5 bases stayed unmatched. This CDR3 spans 15 amino acids. Germline V gene lookup returns CDR1 LGHNA and CDR2 YSLEER. CDR3 DNA: TGCGCCAGCAGCCAAACTAGCGTTGGGACAGATACGCAGTATTTT. Translated, it gives CASSQTSVGTDTQYF.

The chain joins TRBV10-3 to TRBJ1-5; D call uncertain. V was pared by 3 bases and J by 0 bases, with 6 bases between. The CDR3 runs 14 residues. Germline V gene lookup returns CDR1 ENHRY and CDR2 SYGVKD. The CDR3 nucleotides are TGTGCCATCAGTGAAACAGCTAGCAATCAGCCCCAGCATTTT. Translating gives CAISETASNQPQHF.

This clone has just one count. The chain joins TRBV11-2 to TRBJ1-2; D remains unclear. Trimming shortened V by 0 bases and J by 5 bases, and 13 bases separated the two germline ends. The CDR3 spans 15 residues. From germline, CDR1 is SGHAT and CDR2 FQNNGV. The CDR3 nucleotides read TGTGCCAGCAGCTTAGATATAGCCAGCTTATATGGCTACACCTTC. Amino acids: CASSLDIASLYGYTF.

CDR3 residues: CASSQQVNTEAFF. CDR3 DNA: TGTGCCAGCAGCCAACAGGTGAACACTGAAGCTTTCTTT. The chain links TRBV6-2 or TRBV6-3 to TRBJ1-1, with TRBD1 as a possible D gene (5 bases). The CDR3 is made up of 13 amino acids. CDR1 is MNHEY, CDR2 SVGEGT, per germline. V lost 6 bases to trimming and J lost 0 bases, with 8 bases between them.

As regards this clone: One end of the junction is discordant with germline, which a read error may explain. This rearrangement joins TRBV5-4 to TRBJ1-2; 7 bases match TRBD1. Germline loops: CDR1 SGHNT, CDR2 YYREEE (reference sequence). This CDR3 contains 12 residues. The CDR3 region is CASSTKGTESIF. In DNA form, the CDR3 reads TGTGCCAGCAGCACGAAGGGGACAGAAAGTATCTTC.

This clone has more than one count but fewer than ten. J is TRBJ2-1 and V is TRBV18; 7 bases match TRBD1. V shed 6 bases and J 0 bases; nucleotides not matched to a gene: 17. The length of the CDR3 is 19 residues. CDR1 is KGHSH, CDR2 LQKENI, per germline. The CDR3 nucleotides are TGTGCCAGCTCCCGCCGACAGGGCGCGGGCCGTAGCTCCTACAATGAGCAGTTCTTC. Protein sequence: CASSRRQGAGRSSYNEQFF.

This clone was observed a single time. V is TRBV5-1 and J is TRBJ2-1, with 7 nucleotides matching TRBD2. In germline, CDR1 is SGHRS, CDR2 YFSETQ. CDR3 length: 15 residues. Unmatched junction bases numbered 3, after V lost 0 bases and J lost 3 bases. The CDR3 DNA reads TGCGCCAGCAGCTTGGCCGGCGGGGGCTACAATGAGCAGTTCTTC. It yields the protein CASSLAGGGYNEQFF. Full variable domain (outside the CDR3, taken from reference TRBV5-1 and TRBJ2-1): KAGVTQTPRYLIKTRGQQVTLSCSPISGHRSVSWYQQTPGQGLQFLFEYFSETQRNKGNFPGRFSGRQFSNSRSEMNVSTLELGDSALYLCASSLAGGGYNEQFFGPGTRLTVL.

V and J are TRBV3-1 (or the pseudogene TRBV3-2) and TRBJ2-7, with 9 bases that match TRBD2. Trimming took 3 bases from V and 2 from J; bases not matched to a gene: 8. Germline V CDR1 and CDR2: LGHDT, YNNKEL (reference sequence). The CDR3 consists of 16 residues. Here the CDR3 DNA reads TGTGCCAGCAGCCACCACCCTAGCGGGGCGACCTACGAGCAGTACTTC. Its protein is CASSHHPSGATYEQYF.

The chain links TRBV5-1 to TRBJ1-2; TRBD1 agrees at 8 bases. Germline values: CDR1 SGHRS, CDR2 YFSETQ. The CDR3 length is 14 residues. Trimming cost V 0 bases and J 7 bases; bases outside gene matches: 5. This CDR3 reads CASSLDTGGLGYTF. The CDR3 coding sequence is TGCGCCAGCAGCTTGGATACAGGGGGGCTTGGCTACACCTTC.

The chain has TRBV7-2 and TRBJ2-5, with 8 bases aligning to TRBD2. The V gene end was trimmed by 1 base and the J gene end by 5 bases; junction bases not matched to a gene: 6. Looked up from germline, CDR1 is SGHTA and CDR2 is FQGNSA. The CDR3 loop spans 15 amino acids. CDR3 in DNA: TGTGCCAGCAGCTTAGTCGGACTAGCTGGTGAGACCCAGTACTTC. It encodes CASSLVGLAGETQYF.

The chain couples TRBV6-6 to TRBJ1-1; TRBD1 matches 11 bases. Germline-derived CDR1 and CDR2 are MNHNY and SVGAGI (reference sequence). V dropped 2 bases and J dropped 4; count of bases not matched to a gene: 3. The CDR3 extends over 15 amino acids. Written as DNA, the CDR3 is TGTGCCAGCAGTTACATTGGGACAGGGGGCACTGAAGCTTTCTTT. This encodes CASSYIGTGGTEAFF.

V and J are TRBV28 and TRBJ2-2, with 12 bases lining up with TRBD2. Losses at the gene ends were 4 bases for V and 4 bases for J; bases not matched to a gene: 4. Germline CDR1 is MDHEN and CDR2 is SYDVKM. The CDR3 length is 16 residues. DNA for the CDR3: TGTGCCAGCAGTTCACTAGCGGGGGGACGCACCGGGGAGCTGTTTTTT. Its protein product is CASSSLAGGRTGELFF.

This clone has a handful of counts. The chain links TRBV6-2 or TRBV6-3 to TRBJ2-7, with D possibly TRBD1 on 8 matching bases. The CDR3 extends over 15 amino acids. Trimming stripped 4 bases from V and 0 bases from J, with 13 bases between. The germline V gene has CDR1 MNHEY and CDR2 SVGEGT. CDR3 DNA: TGTGCCAGCAGTTTAACAGGGGGGGCCTCCTACGAGCAGTACTTC. It codes for CASSLTGGASYEQYF.

The chain links TRBV29-1 to TRBJ2-1, with D maybe TRBD2 (6 bases). Trimming took off 8 bases at V and 6 bases at J, with 14 bases between the two ends. Germline V gene data show CDR1 as SQVTM and CDR2 as ANQGSEA. The CDR3 totals 12 residues. The CDR3 is CSIRDSGNEQFF. Here the CDR3 DNA reads TGCAGCATCCGGGACTCAGGCAATGAGCAGTTCTTC.

The CDR3 nucleotides are TGTGCCAGCAGCACGACAGGGGGCCTGGGCTACACCTTC. Translating it yields CASSTTGGLGYTF. The chain employs TRBV6-5 and TRBJ1-2, with TRBD1 matching 10 bases. The germline CDR1 and CDR2 sequences are MNHEY and SVGAGI. There are 13 residues in the CDR3. V lost 6 bases to trimming and J lost 8 bases; unmatched junction nucleotides: 6.